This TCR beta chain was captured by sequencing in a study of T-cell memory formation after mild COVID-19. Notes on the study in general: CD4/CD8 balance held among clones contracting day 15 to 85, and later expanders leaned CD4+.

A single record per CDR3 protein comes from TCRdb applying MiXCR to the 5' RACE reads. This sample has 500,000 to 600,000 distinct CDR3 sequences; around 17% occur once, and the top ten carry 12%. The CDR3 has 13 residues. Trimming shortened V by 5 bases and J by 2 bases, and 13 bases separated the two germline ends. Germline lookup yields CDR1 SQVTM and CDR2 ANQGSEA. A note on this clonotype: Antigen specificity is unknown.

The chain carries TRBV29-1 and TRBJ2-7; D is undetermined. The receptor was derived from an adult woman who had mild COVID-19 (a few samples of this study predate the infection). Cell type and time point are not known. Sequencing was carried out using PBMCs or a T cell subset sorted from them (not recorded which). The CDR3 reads CSVSKTRPYEQYF. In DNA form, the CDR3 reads TGCAGCGTTTCGAAGACGAGGCCCTACGAGCAGTACTTC.